These T cell receptor beta chains were read from a single sample in a study of control samples from healthy donors and cancer patients. The method was immunoSEQ multiplex PCR; TCRdb's version includes in-frame clones alone and lacks a portion of them. The sample yields 150,000 to 200,000 clones, 94% seen once. The sequencing input was blood. These receptors all come from a woman between 18 and 30 years old in good health. CDR3s include the opening cysteine and the closing phenylalanine or tryptophan. D genes are given only for firm matches. Rows may omit the clone size; those that give it use once, few, many or a size class.

clone_size: -; d_call: -; v_call: TRBV10-2; j_call: TRBJ1-3; cdr3_aa: CASSFDSTSGNTIYF; cdr3_nt: TGCGCCAGCAGTTTCGACAGTACCTCTGGAAACACCATATATTTT
clone_size: -; d_call: -; v_call: TRBV6-5; j_call: TRBJ1-2; cdr3_aa: CASSYSRGNYGYTF; cdr3_nt: TGTGCCAGCAGTTACTCGAGGGGGAACTATGGCTACACCTTC
clone_size: -; d_call: -; v_call: TRBV6-5; j_call: TRBJ2-7; cdr3_aa: CASRPLMGTRYEQYF; cdr3_nt: TGTGCCAGCAGACCCTTAATGGGGACCCGCTACGAGCAGTACTTC
clone_size: -; d_call: -; v_call: TRBV7-2; j_call: TRBJ2-7; cdr3_aa: CASSFERVSYEQYF; cdr3_nt: TGTGCCAGCAGCTTTGAGCGGGTCTCCTACGAGCAGTACTTC
clone_size: -; d_call: -; v_call: TRBV19; j_call: TRBJ2-2; cdr3_aa: CASSIELGGELFF; cdr3_nt: TGTGCCAGTAGTATAGAGCTGGGCGGGGAGCTGTTTTTT
clone_size: -; d_call: TRBD1; v_call: TRBV3-1/TRBV3-2; j_call: TRBJ2-7; cdr3_aa: CASSPTGGWEQYF; cdr3_nt: TGTGCCAGCAGCCCGACAGGGGGCTGGGAGCAGTACTTC
clone_size: -; d_call: TRBD2; v_call: TRBV10-3; j_call: TRBJ2-1; cdr3_aa: CAIRETSDNEQFF; cdr3_nt: TGTGCCATCAGAGAGACTAGCGACAATGAGCAGTTCTTC
clone_size: -; d_call: -; v_call: TRBV7-2; j_call: TRBJ1-1; cdr3_aa: CASSLEGATEAFF; cdr3_nt: TGTGCCAGCAGCTTAGAGGGTGCTACTGAAGCTTTCTTT
clone_size: -; d_call: -; v_call: TRBV7-2; j_call: TRBJ2-2; cdr3_aa: CASSPWGTGELFF; cdr3_nt: TGTGCCAGCAGCCCTTGGGGCACCGGGGAGCTGTTTTTT
clone_size: -; d_call: TRBD1; v_call: TRBV29-1; j_call: TRBJ1-1; cdr3_aa: CSGHGTGGPNTEAFF; cdr3_nt: TGCAGCGGCCACGGGACAGGGGGCCCGAACACTGAAGCTTTCTTT
clone_size: -; d_call: TRBD1; v_call: TRBV19; j_call: TRBJ1-6; cdr3_aa: CASSATGGGSYNSPLHF; cdr3_nt: TGTGCCAGTAGTGCCACAGGGGGAGGCTCCTATAATTCACCCCTCCACTTT
clone_size: -; d_call: -; v_call: TRBV10-3; j_call: TRBJ1-5; cdr3_aa: CAISESWDQPQHF; cdr3_nt: TGTGCCATCAGTGAGTCCTGGGATCAGCCCCAGCATTTT
clone_size: -; d_call: TRBD1; v_call: TRBV6-2/TRBV6-3; j_call: TRBJ1-1; cdr3_aa: CASSRQGDTEAFF; cdr3_nt: TGTGCCAGCAGTCGACAGGGGGACACTGAAGCTTTCTTT
clone_size: -; d_call: TRBD1; v_call: TRBV3-1/TRBV3-2; j_call: TRBJ1-6; cdr3_aa: CASSGPDRLNSPLHF; cdr3_nt: TGTGCCAGCAGCGGCCCGGACAGGCTAAATTCACCCCTCCACTTT
clone_size: -; d_call: -; v_call: TRBV6-5; j_call: TRBJ2-5; cdr3_aa: CASSTGAQETQYF; cdr3_nt: TGTGCCAGCAGTACCGGGGCCCAAGAGACCCAGTACTTC
clone_size: -; d_call: -; v_call: TRBV4-2; j_call: TRBJ2-2; cdr3_aa: CASSQWESPGELFF; cdr3_nt: TGTGCCAGCAGCCAATGGGAGAGTCCCGGGGAGCTGTTTTTT
clone_size: few; d_call: -; v_call: TRBV5-6; j_call: TRBJ1-4; cdr3_aa: CASSRTTGAVSANEKLFF; cdr3_nt: TGTGCCAGCAGCCGCACGACAGGAGCCGTTTCCGCTAATGAAAAACTGTTTTTT